Presented here are 8 T cell receptor beta chains from one specimen sequenced in a study of CD8+ T cells in alopecia areata. Specified treatment: oral pan-JAK inhibitor, 5-10 mg twice daily. Sequencing relied on a cDNA template that was reverse transcribed from extracted RNA. Data came from immunoSEQ multiplex PCR; TCRdb stores just in-frame clones and leaves some out. Of 150,000 to 250,000 clones in the sample, 55% to 70% were seen once. The input for sequencing was CD4+ T cells sorted from blood, taken at week 24, from a patient treated with tofacitinib. The receptors shown here come from a human donor with alopecia areata.

The J gene is TRBJ2-5, the V gene TRBV5-1; no clear D. CDR1 and CDR2 (germline): SGHRS, YFSETQ. The CDR3 length is 14 residues. The ends were cut back, 2 bases at V and 4 bases at J, with 12 bases in the middle. The CDR3 DNA sequence: TGCGCCAGCAGCTTCACAGTTAATTCAGAGACCCAGTACTTC. It specifies CASSFTVNSETQYF.

The rearrangement links TRBV27 to TRBJ2-3; 11 positions agree with TRBD1. After removal of 5 bases from V and 4 bases from J, the junction contained 14 bases not matched to a gene. This CDR3 has 18 residues. CDR1 and CDR2 (germline): MNHEY, SMNVEV (reference sequence). The CDR3 region is CASSPTLPGQGESDTQYF. The CDR3 DNA sequence: TGTGCCAGCAGTCCGACGTTACCGGGACAGGGGGAGTCAGATACGCAGTATTTT.

The chain has TRBV28 and TRBJ1-3; D gene uncertain. Germline CDR1 reads MDHEN; CDR2 reads SYDVKM. CDR3 length: 14 residues. The V end was cut by 2 bases, the J end by 0 bases, with 5 bases between. This CDR3 is CASSLRASGNTIYF. The CDR3 nucleotides are TGTGCCAGCAGTTTACGGGCCTCTGGAAACACCATATATTTT.

The gene calls are TRBV12-5 and TRBJ2-7, with 7 bases aligning to TRBD2. The CDR3 spans 12 residues. Germline lookup yields CDR1 LGHNT and CDR2 FRNRAP. Losses at the gene ends were 1 base for V and 7 bases for J; bases not matched to a gene: 1. CDR3 sequence (DNA): TGTGCTAGTGGTTTGGCCGGGGGGGAGCAGTACTTC. This codes for CASGLAGGEQYF.

In its sample, this clone was seen a few times. The chain is built from TRBV5-1 and TRBJ2-7; 7 nucleotides align to TRBD2. The germline V gene has CDR1 SGHRS and CDR2 YFSETQ. The CDR3 is made up of 14 amino acids. The ends lost 4 bases at V and 6 bases at J; junction bases unmatched: 10. In nucleotides, the CDR3 is TGCGCCAGCAGCAGGGACTACCCAGGGCTCGAGCAGTACTTC. This translates into CASSRDYPGLEQYF.

The chain couples TRBV7-7 to TRBJ1-1; D ambiguous. Germline V CDR1 and CDR2: SSHAT, FNYEAQ (reference sequence). CDR3 length equals 13 residues. V lost 1 base and J lost 0, with 3 bases in between. The CDR3 DNA sequence: TGTGCCAGCAGCTTAGATCTGAACACTGAAGCTTTCTTT. It translates to CASSLDLNTEAFF.

The chain combines TRBV6-1 with TRBJ1-2; possible D gene TRBD1, 6 bases. The CDR3 is 15 residues long. Trimming took off 2 bases at V and 7 bases at J, with 17 bases between the two ends. From germline, CDR1 is MNHNS and CDR2 SASEGT. CDR3 loop: CASSESIQGVSGYTF. CDR3 bases: TGTGCCAGCAGTGAATCAATACAGGGAGTCTCTGGCTACACCTTC.

The chain employs TRBV5-6 and TRBJ2-1; D could derive from TRBD1 or TRBD2 (6 bases each). V lost 4 bases to trimming and J lost 9 bases, with 20 bases between them. CDR1 SGHDT and CDR2 YYEEEE come from the germline V gene. There are 15 residues in the CDR3. The DNA of the CDR3 is TGTGCCAGCAGCCCGGCGGGGACAAGAGGTAGTGAGCAGTTCTTC. Residues: CASSPAGTRGSEQFF.